The 28 T cell receptor beta chains reported below all come from one sample, sequenced in a study of CD8 T cells in Susac syndrome. cDNA came from about 0.5 to 1 ug RNA primed by random hexamers. From the immunoSEQ multiplex PCR reads, TCRdb called clonotypes with MiXCR, one entry per CDR3 protein. Seen here are over 120,000 distinct CDR3 sequences, 94% observed once, and the top ten hold less than 0.095%. The sequenced sample was CD4+ T cells from PBMCs. The source of these receptors is a human donor in good health.

V usage is TRBV30 and J usage is TRBJ2-3, with D possibly called TRBD1 or TRBD2 (5 bases each). The CDR3 has 13 residues. V lost 1 base, J lost 1 base, and 6 bases lay in between. The V gene's germline CDR1 is GTSNPN and CDR2 SVGIG (reference sequence). The CDR3 protein is CAWSGGGTDTQYF. In DNA form, the CDR3 reads TGTGCCTGGAGTGGAGGGGGCACAGATACGCAGTATTTT.

The CDR3 DNA sequence: TGTGCCAGCAGTGAATACCCGAACACTGAAGCTTTCTTT. This codes for CASSEYPNTEAFF. This chain links TRBV25-1 with TRBJ1-1; D ambiguous. The CDR3 covers 13 residues. The V end was cut by 0 bases, the J end by 1 base, with 3 bases between. Germline loops: CDR1 MGHDK, CDR2 SYGVNS. Using reference TRBV25-1 and TRBJ1-1 for the parts outside the CDR3, the full variable domain is EADIYQTPRYLVIGTGKKITLECSQTMGHDKMYWYQQDPGMELHLIHYSYGVNSTEKGDLSSESTVSRIRTEHFPLTLESARPSHTSQYLCASSEYPNTEAFFGQGTRLTVV.

The chain uses TRBV10-2 and TRBJ1-1; D unresolved. Germline values: CDR1 WSHSY, CDR2 SAAADI. V dropped 5 bases and J dropped 2 bases, with 15 bases sitting between them. The CDR3 loop spans 15 amino acids. This CDR3 is CASSRTGEGNTEAFF. The CDR3 nucleotides are TGCGCCAGCAGTAGGACTGGCGAGGGCAACACTGAAGCTTTCTTT.

The chain has TRBV5-4 and TRBJ2-1; D is uncertain. The CDR3 is 14 residues long. Germline V CDR1 and CDR2: SGHNT, YYREEE (reference sequence). The V end lost 7 bases, the J end lost 2 bases, and 13 bases lay between the germline ends. The CDR3 nucleotides read TGTGCCAGCCGCCCGAGTTCTCCCTACAATGAGCAGTTCTTC. Translation gives CASRPSSPYNEQFF.

J is TRBJ2-2 and V is TRBV28; D not resolved. This CDR3 comprises 13 residues. Trimming removed 7 bases at V and 5 bases at J, with 11 bases between. The V gene's germline CDR1 is MDHEN and CDR2 SYDVKM. The CDR3 region has the DNA TGTGCCAGCAACTTACCGGTAACCGGGGAGCTGTTTTTT. Its protein is CASNLPVTGELFF.

CDR3 nucleotide sequence: TGTGCCAGCACCCTCCGAGAGGGAAACTATGGCTACACCTTC. Protein: CASTLREGNYGYTF. This chain joins TRBV11-2 and TRBJ1-2; no clear D gene. This CDR3 is built from 14 residues. Per the germline V gene, CDR1 is SGHAT and CDR2 is FQNNGV. Trimming removed 7 bases from V and 2 bases from J, with 14 bases in between.

The chain has TRBV30 and TRBJ1-1; D call uncertain. The V end was cut by 2 bases, the J end by 0 bases, with 10 bases between. The CDR3 is made up of 14 amino acids. The germline V gene encodes CDR1 GTSNPN and CDR2 SVGIG (reference sequence). For the CDR3, the DNA is TGTGCCTGGAGTATTATCACCATGAACACTGAAGCTTTCTTT. This gives the protein CAWSIITMNTEAFF.

V usage is TRBV5-1 and J usage is TRBJ2-3; D uncertain. The CDR3 is 12 amino acids. Trimming shortened V by 4 bases and J by 4 bases, and 7 bases separated the two germline ends. Per germline, CDR1 SGHRS and CDR2 YFSETQ. CDR3 protein: CASSRFADTQYF. CDR3 nucleotides: TGCGCCAGCAGCAGGTTTGCAGATACGCAGTATTTT.

V usage is TRBV14 and J usage is TRBJ2-1; D is ambiguous. V was shortened by 0 bases and J by 1 base, with 10 bases between the two germline ends. Germline assignment: CDR1 SGHDN and CDR2 FVKESK. This CDR3 region has 16 residues. The CDR3 loop is CASSQDKVRSYNEQFF. In DNA, the CDR3 is TGTGCCAGCAGCCAAGATAAGGTCAGGTCCTACAATGAGCAGTTCTTC.

The chain employs TRBV20-1 and TRBJ2-7, with 7 nucleotides matching TRBD1. Germline loops: CDR1 DFQATT, CDR2 SNEGSKA (reference sequence). Unmatched junction bases numbered 11, after V lost 6 bases and J lost 6 bases. The CDR3 runs 13 residues. This CDR3 is CSALTWTGSEQYF. For the CDR3, the DNA is TGCAGTGCCCTGACATGGACAGGAAGCGAGCAGTACTTC.

This clonotype turned up a few times. J is TRBJ2-1 and V is TRBV29-1, with 10 bases that match TRBD2. CDR1 is SQVTM, CDR2 ANQGSEA, per germline. J was trimmed by 8 bases and V by 3 bases; bases with no gene match: 4. CDR3 length equals 13 residues. The CDR3 region is CSVESGRAYEQFF. As DNA, the CDR3 is TGCAGCGTTGAGAGCGGGAGGGCATATGAGCAGTTCTTC.

The chain couples TRBV12-3 or TRBV12-4 to TRBJ2-7, with D hard to call. V lost 8 bases, J lost 1 base, and 9 bases lay in between. The CDR3 is made up of 12 amino acids. The CDR3 DNA reads as TGTGCCAGCGGAAAGGAATCCTACGAGCAGTACTTC. Its translation: CASGKESYEQYF.

This clonotype was found once. This chain uses TRBV10-3 with TRBJ1-2; D remains ambiguous. CDR3 length: 14 residues. The germline V gene has CDR1 ENHRY and CDR2 SYGVKD. V lost 7 bases, J lost 2 bases, and 14 bases lay in between. Here the CDR3 DNA reads TGTGCCATCATGGCGGTCGAAGGAAACTATGGCTACACCTTC. Protein: CAIMAVEGNYGYTF.

V usage is TRBV28 and J usage is TRBJ1-2, with 9 bases fitting TRBD1. The V gene end was trimmed by 2 bases and the J gene end by 8 bases; junction bases not matched to a gene: 3. The CDR3 covers 13 residues. CDR1 MDHEN and CDR2 SYDVKM come from the germline V gene. The chain's CDR3 is CASSLRTGEGYTF. For the CDR3, the DNA is TGTGCCAGCAGTTTACGGACAGGGGAAGGCTACACCTTC.

The rearrangement uses TRBV14 and TRBJ2-2; 8 bases align to TRBD2. Germline V gene lookup returns CDR1 SGHDN and CDR2 FVKESK. V shed 3 bases and J 4 bases; nucleotides not matched to a gene: 16. The CDR3 runs 19 residues. The chain's CDR3 is CASSHMNGAGAKLTGELFF. CDR3 nucleotide sequence: TGTGCCAGCAGCCATATGAACGGAGCGGGAGCTAAGCTCACCGGGGAGCTGTTTTTT.

The genes are TRBV18 and TRBJ1-4, with a possible D match to TRBD1 (5 bases). The CDR3 contains 16 residues. Trimming removed 1 base at V and 0 bases at J, with 9 bases between. Germline CDR1 and CDR2: KGHSH and LQKENI. CDR3 bases: TGTGCCAGCTCACCACTAGGGGCCGCAACTAATGAAAAACTGTTTTTT. This codes for CASSPLGAATNEKLFF.

The chain has TRBV9 and TRBJ2-1; 12 nucleotides align to TRBD2. CDR1 SGDLS and CDR2 YYNGEE come from the germline V gene. CDR3 length: 18 residues. Trimming at V came to 3 bases and at J to 8 bases, leaving 15 bases not matched to a gene. This CDR3 reads CASSDRTSGTGTGHEQFF. CDR3 DNA sequence: TGTGCCAGCAGCGACCGGACTAGCGGGACCGGTACGGGTCATGAGCAGTTCTTC.

The chain's CDR3 is CASSAQGTNTEAFF. In nucleotides, the CDR3 is TGTGCCAGTAGTGCACAGGGAACGAACACTGAAGCTTTCTTT. The rearrangement uses TRBV19 and TRBJ1-1; D might be TRBD1 (6 bases). The CDR3 loop spans 14 amino acids. Looked up from germline, CDR1 is LNHDA and CDR2 is SQIVND (reference sequence). The ends were cut back, 5 bases at V and 1 base at J, with 11 bases in the middle.

The rearrangement joins TRBV7-9 to TRBJ2-7; D is unresolved. Trimming shortened V by 2 bases and J by 0 bases, and 11 bases separated the two germline ends. The CDR3 length is 15 residues. CDR1 and CDR2 from the germline V gene are SEHNR and FQNEAQ (reference sequence). CDR3 residues: CASSLWGKNSYEQYF. The CDR3 DNA reads TGTGCCAGCAGCTTATGGGGTAAGAACTCCTACGAGCAGTACTTC.

The gene calls are TRBV12-3 or TRBV12-4 and TRBJ2-7; unclear D gene. V lost 3 bases and J 4 bases, leaving 13 bases between the germline ends. The CDR3 has 14 amino acids. CDR3 residues: CASSFGGALYEQYF. CDR3 nucleotide sequence: TGTGCCAGCAGTTTTGGCGGAGCGTTATACGAGCAGTACTTC.

This chain links TRBV4-1 with TRBJ2-5, with 12 bases matching TRBD2. The CDR3 loop spans 19 amino acids. The trim removed 0 bases at V and 2 bases at J, leaving 10 bases unmatched. CDR1 and CDR2 from the germline V gene are MGHRA and YSYEKL. CDR3 protein: CASSQDLKGLAGSQETQYF. The CDR3, as DNA: TGCGCCAGCAGCCAAGATTTGAAAGGACTAGCGGGGTCTCAAGAGACCCAGTACTTC.

The chain joins TRBV6-2 or TRBV6-3 to TRBJ2-1; 8 bases map to TRBD2. Germline trimming cut 5 bases from V and 14 bases from J; bases unmatched to any gene: 8. Germline V gives CDR1 MNHEY, CDR2 SVGEGT. The length of the CDR3 is 12 residues. The CDR3: CASSNPPGGKFF. Written as DNA, the CDR3 is TGTGCCAGCAGTAACCCCCCGGGGGGGAAGTTCTTC.

The rearrangement uses TRBV6-1 and TRBJ1-1; D call uncertain. This CDR3 spans 15 amino acids. V lost 6 bases and J lost 4, with 18 bases in between. Germline V lookup: CDR1 MNHNS, CDR2 SASEGT. CDR3 nucleotide sequence: TGTGCCAGCAGCTCCCACCTCATGCGGAGCACTGAAGCTTTCTTT. This gives the protein CASSSHLMRSTEAFF.

The V call is TRBV3-1, the J call TRBJ2-5; 7 nucleotides line up with TRBD2. The CDR3 length is 15 residues. The germline gives CDR1 LGHDT, CDR2 YNNKEL (reference sequence). V lost 0 bases, J lost 5 bases, and 6 bases stayed unmatched. CDR3: CASSQDPRGEETQYF. Here the CDR3 DNA reads TGTGCCAGCAGCCAAGATCCCCGGGGGGAGGAGACCCAGTACTTC.

The J gene is TRBJ1-2, the V gene TRBV20-1, with 7 bases aligning to TRBD1. J was trimmed by 3 bases and V by 0 bases; bases with no gene match: 10. Looked up from germline, CDR1 is DFQATT and CDR2 is SNEGSKA (reference sequence). The CDR3 runs 16 residues. The CDR3 sequence: CSARDPLRGHHYGYTF. The CDR3 bases are TGCAGTGCTAGAGACCCTCTAAGGGGGCACCACTATGGCTACACCTTC.

This chain connects TRBV10-2 to TRBJ2-3; D remains unclear. CDR3 length: 15 residues. The germline V gene has CDR1 WSHSY and CDR2 SAAADI. Trimming cost V 0 bases and J 0 bases, with 7 bases left between them. As DNA, the CDR3 is TGCGCCAGCAGTGAGTCGTCCCGGAGCACAGATACGCAGTATTTT. Translated: CASSESSRSTDTQYF.

The chain employs TRBV12-3 or TRBV12-4 and TRBJ2-3; the match to TRBD1 covers 11 bases. This CDR3 spans 15 amino acids. Unmatched junction bases numbered 5, after V lost 6 bases and J lost 3 bases. CDR3 coding DNA: TGTGCCAGCAGGGCCGGGACAGGGGGGACAGATACGCAGTATTTT. It codes for CASRAGTGGTDTQYF.

The chain uses TRBV28 and TRBJ2-7; TRBD2 aligns across 11 bases. The trim removed 7 bases at V and 4 bases at J, leaving 18 bases unmatched. This CDR3 spans 18 amino acids. Germline CDR1 and CDR2: MDHEN and SYDVKM. The CDR3 nucleotides read TGTGCCAGCAATCCCCGGGGGCTAGCGGGAGGTAGGGGGTACGAGCAGTACTTC. Its translation is CASNPRGLAGGRGYEQYF.